Listed below are T cell receptor beta chains from one sample, sequenced in a study of identifying expanded T cells in peripheral blood. Data came from immunoSEQ multiplex PCR; TCRdb stores just in-frame clones and leaves some out. The profile shows 130,000 or so clones, about four fifths of them singletons. Material: blood. Every receptor here comes from a person aged 18 to 75 in good health. Each CDR3 is given with its conserved first and last residue. D genes are given only for firm matches. The listing skips clone size in some rows; elsewhere it reads once, few, many or a size class.

>TRBV29-1|TRBD1|-|TRBJ2-2
TGCAGCGTTATAGGGACAGGGGGCACCGGGGAGCTGTTTTTT
CSVIGTGGTGELFF
>TRBV7-8|-|few|TRBJ1-2
TGTGCCAGCAGCTTAGTACAGGGAGGGTATGGCTACACCTTC
CASSLVQGGYGYTF
>TRBV5-1|TRBD2|-|TRBJ2-3
TGCGCCAGCAGTCTTGGGCCTGCGGGAGGGACAGATACGCAGTATTTT
CASSLGPAGGTDTQYF
>TRBV27|TRBD2|-|TRBJ2-3
TGTGCCAGCAGTTCCGGACTAGCGGGGGGCCCCCGTACGCAGTATTTT
CASSSGLAGGPRTQYF
>TRBV5-1|-|-|TRBJ2-1
TGCGCCAGCAGCTTGGAAAATAATGAGCAGTTCTTC
CASSLENNEQFF
>TRBV2|-|-|TRBJ1-2
TGTGCCGGAGGAAGGACAGCCAACTATGGCTACACCTTC
CAGGRTANYGYTF
>TRBV12-5|TRBD1|few|TRBJ1-1
TGTGCTAGTGGTTTGGATCCACGGACAGGGGGCGAAGCTTTCTTT
CASGLDPRTGGEAFF
>TRBV5-4|-|-|TRBJ1-2
TGTGCCAGCAGACTAGGGGGTAACTATGGCTACACCTTC
CASRLGGNYGYTF
>TRBV11-2|-|-|TRBJ2-4
TGTGCCAGCAGCTGGCAGGGGTCCAAAAACATTCAGTACTTC
CASSWQGSKNIQYF
>TRBV5-6|TRBD1|-|TRBJ1-1
TGTGCCAGCAGCTCGCACGGGACAGCGGGGACTGAAGCTTTCTTT
CASSSHGTAGTEAFF
>TRBV27|-|-|TRBJ1-2
TGTGCCAGCAGACCACAGACGGACCCCTATGGCTACACCTTC
CASRPQTDPYGYTF
>TRBV7-9|-|once|TRBJ2-1
TGTGCCAGCAGGGGGAACTACAATGAGCAGTTCTTC
CASRGNYNEQFF
>TRBV11-2|TRBD2|-|TRBJ2-2
TGTGCCAGCAGCTCGCAGAGGGCGGGGGGCCGAGGCACCGGGGAGCTGTTTTTT
CASSSQRAGGRGTGELFF
>TRBV5-4|TRBD1|-|TRBJ1-2
TGTGCCAGCAGCTTCTTGGGACAGATTAACTATGGCTACACCTTC
CASSFLGQINYGYTF
>TRBV5-6|TRBD1|-|TRBJ1-2
TGTGCCAGCAGCATCGGGACAGGGAGCGGCTACACCTTC
CASSIGTGSGYTF
>TRBV5-4|TRBD2|many|TRBJ2-7
TGTGCCAGCAGTTCCGCGGGGGGCCGTTCCTACGAGCAGTACTTC
CASSSAGGRSYEQYF
>TRBV28|TRBD1|-|TRBJ2-6
TGTGCCAGCAGTACGGGACAGTGGGTTGGGGCCAACGTCCTGACTTTC
CASSTGQWVGANVLTF
>TRBV11-2|-|-|TRBJ2-2
TGTGCCAGCAGCTCAATACGGAGGGTGACCGGGGAGCTGTTTTTT
CASSSIRRVTGELFF
>TRBV5-4|-|-|TRBJ2-1
TGTGCCAGCAGCTTGGGGGGTCTGCGCTCCTACAATGAGCAGTTCTTC
CASSLGGLRSYNEQFF
>TRBV7-9|TRBD2|-|TRBJ2-5
TGTGCCAGCAGCCCCTTGACTAGCGGAGAGACCCAGTACTTC
CASSPLTSGETQYF
>TRBV7-9|TRBD1|-|TRBJ1-2
TGTGCCAGCAGCTTAGGGACAGGGGTTGGGGACTATGGCTACACCTTC
CASSLGTGVGDYGYTF
>TRBV2|-|-|TRBJ1-6
TGTGCCAGCAGTCCCCAGGGGAATAATTCACCCCTCCACTTT
CASSPQGNNSPLHF
>TRBV4-3|TRBD2|-|TRBJ2-5
TGCGCCAGCAGCCCTAGCGGGGGGGCAGAGACCCAGTACTTC
CASSPSGGAETQYF
>TRBV9|TRBD1|-|TRBJ2-6
TGTGCCAGCAGCCCGGGGACAGGGGTCTCTGGGGCCAACGTCCTGACTTTC
CASSPGTGVSGANVLTF
>TRBV5-1|-|-|TRBJ2-1
TGCGCCAGCAGCTTGGACAGAGCCTACAATGAGCAGTTCTTC
CASSLDRAYNEQFF
>TRBV4-3|-|-|TRBJ1-2
TGCGCCAGCAGCCAAGGGTGGGGGCAGGGTGGCTACACCTTC
CASSQGWGQGGYTF
>TRBV2|-|few|TRBJ1-5
TGTGCCAGCAGTCCCACGGTCCAAAGCAATCAGCCCCAGCATTTT
CASSPTVQSNQPQHF
>TRBV7-9|-|once|TRBJ1-3
TGTGCCAGCAGTACACCCCCAGGGTCAGTAAAGCTCTCTGGAAACACCATATATTTT
CASSTPPGSVKLSGNTIYF
>TRBV28|-|-|TRBJ1-2
TGTGCCAGCAGTTTCCGCGGCTATGGCTACACCTTC
CASSFRGYGYTF
>TRBV15|-|-|TRBJ2-1
TGTGCCACCAGCAGAGTCTTTCGCGATATGGATGAGCAGTTCTTC
CATSRVFRDMDEQFF
>TRBV11-2|-|-|TRBJ2-7
TGTGCCAGCAGACCCACGGCGGGATACGAGCAGTACTTC
CASRPTAGYEQYF
>TRBV2|-|-|TRBJ1-2
TGTGCCAGCAGTGAGGTTGGTAACTATGGCTACACCTTC
CASSEVGNYGYTF
>TRBV30|TRBD1|-|TRBJ1-2
TGTGCCTGGAGCAGAACAGGGGGAGGCGGCTACACCTTC
CAWSRTGGGGYTF
>TRBV6-4|TRBD1|-|TRBJ1-1
TGTGCCAGCAGTGAATGGACAGGGGGGAACACTGAAGCTTTCTTT
CASSEWTGGNTEAFF
>TRBV5-6|TRBD1|-|TRBJ2-1
TGTGCCAGCAGCTCCGGGACAGGCAATGAGCAGTTCTTC
CASSSGTGNEQFF
>TRBV2|TRBD2|-|TRBJ2-2
TGTGCCAGCATAGGGGAGTGGACTAGCGGGGCCACCGGGGAGCTGTTTTTT
CASIGEWTSGATGELFF
>TRBV2|-|-|TRBJ1-1
TGTGCCAGCAGTGAGTGGAGACGAGGGAGGGGAGAAGCTTTCTTT
CASSEWRRGRGEAFF
>TRBV30|TRBD1|-|TRBJ1-5
TGTGCCTGGAGGGCCGGGACAGGGCTGGGAGGGAGCAATCAGCCCCAGCATTTT
CAWRAGTGLGGSNQPQHF
>TRBV2|-|-|TRBJ1-1
TGTGCCAGCAGTGGGGCGCGGGGGGGTACTGAAGCTTTCTTT
CASSGARGGTEAFF
>TRBV14|-|-|TRBJ2-7
TGTGCCAGCAGCCCGGCCGAAGGGTTCGGGATATACGAGCAGTACTTC
CASSPAEGFGIYEQYF
>TRBV30|TRBD1|-|TRBJ2-2
TGTGCCTGGAGGCGGGCCGACAGGGGGCGGCCCACGGAGCTGTTTTTT
CAWRRADRGRPTELFF
>TRBV2|-|-|TRBJ1-5
TGTGCCAGCAGTGAATATAAACAGTCCAATCAGCCCCAGCATTTT
CASSEYKQSNQPQHF